These T cell receptor beta chains were read from a single sample in a study of T-cell memory formation after mild COVID-19. TCRdb recomputed calls from the 5' RACE reads with MiXCR, one row per CDR3 protein. The sample holds about 350,000 distinct CDR3 sequences, approximately 13% seen once. Sequenced sample: PBMCs or a T cell subset sorted from them (not recorded which). Source of these receptors: a man younger than 35 who had mild COVID-19 (a few samples of this study predate the infection). Cell type and time point are not known. The CDR3 runs from the conserved cysteine through the conserved F or W. A D gene is named only where the DNA matches it firmly. Some rows mark clone size as missing; the rest say once, few, many or name a class of expanded clone.

D gene | J gene | clone size | V gene | CDR3 protein | CDR3 DNA
TRBD2 | TRBJ2-5 | NA | TRBV3-1 | CASSQDQVAGGQQTQYF | TGTGCCAGCAGCCAAGATCAGGTAGCGGGAGGCCAACAGACCCAGTACTTC
NA | TRBJ2-3 | many | TRBV12-3/TRBV12-4 | CASSIGTDTQYF | TGTGCCAGCAGTATTGGGACAGATACGCAGTATTTT
NA | TRBJ2-3 | few | TRBV6-2/TRBV6-3 | CASSPGRGLPPDTQYF | TGTGCCAGCAGTCCCGGACGGGGACTCCCGCCAGATACGCAGTATTTT
NA | TRBJ2-3 | NA | TRBV6-2/TRBV6-3 | CASSYRVDTQYF | TGTGCCAGCAGTTACAGGGTTGATACGCAGTATTTT
TRBD1 | TRBJ2-1 | NA | TRBV11-3 | CASSLRGQGHNEQFF | TGTGCCAGCAGCCTCCGTGGACAGGGGCACAATGAGCAGTTCTTC
NA | TRBJ1-2 | NA | TRBV5-1 | CASSPGGEPRGYTF | TGCGCCAGCAGCCCTGGGGGGGAGCCGCGGGGCTACACCTTC
NA | TRBJ1-2 | few | TRBV6-6 | CASSRDIEPRYTF | TGTGCCAGCAGTAGGGACATTGAACCGAGGTACACCTTC
NA | TRBJ1-1 | few | TRBV6-5 | CASSLRGGKAFF | TGTGCCAGCAGCCTACGTGGGGGGAAGGCTTTCTTT
TRBD1 | TRBJ2-3 | once | TRBV6-2/TRBV6-3 | CASSHLTGADTQYF | TGTGCCAGCAGCCACTTAACAGGGGCAGATACGCAGTATTTT
NA | TRBJ2-2 | few | TRBV28 | CASSFFAAGELFF | TGTGCCAGCAGTTTTTTTGCGGCCGGGGAGCTGTTTTTT
NA | TRBJ2-5 | NA | TRBV24-1 | CATSELGPVETQYF | TGTGCCACCAGTGAGTTGGGACCGGTGGAGACCCAGTACTTC
NA | TRBJ2-7 | NA | TRBV30 | CARADTYEQYF | TGTGCGAGGGCTGATACCTACGAGCAGTACTTC
NA | TRBJ1-2 | few | TRBV5-1 | CASSWGLGSTSYGYTF | TGCGCCAGCTCCTGGGGGCTCGGATCGACAAGCTATGGCTACACCTTC
NA | TRBJ2-1 | NA | TRBV29-1 | CSVRDVAEHFF | TGCAGCGTTCGGGACGTCGCCGAGCATTTCTTC
TRBD1 | TRBJ1-1 | few | TRBV5-1 | CASSLKGAASTEAFF | TGCGCCAGCAGCTTAAAGGGGGCGGCTTCAACTGAAGCTTTCTTT
NA | TRBJ1-5 | NA | TRBV20-1 | CSAKRRPGPNQPQHF | TGCAGTGCTAAACGTCGGCCAGGGCCCAATCAGCCCCAGCATTTT
NA | TRBJ2-3 | NA | TRBV29-1 | CSTLTVDTQYF | TGCAGCACCTTGACAGTAGATACGCAGTATTTT
NA | TRBJ1-6 | NA | TRBV5-1 | CASSLVAGASYNSPLHF | TGCGCCAGCAGCTTGGTTGCAGGGGCCTCCTATAATTCACCCCTCCACTTT
NA | TRBJ2-7 | NA | TRBV6-5 | CASSYWGDPYEQYF | TGTGCCAGCAGTTATTGGGGGGACCCCTACGAGCAGTACTTC
TRBD2 | TRBJ2-1 | many | TRBV6-4 | CASSISGGQYNEQFF | TGTGCCAGCAGTATCAGCGGGGGGCAATACAATGAGCAGTTCTTC
TRBD1 | TRBJ2-3 | NA | TRBV10-3 | CAISALTQGTGEGSTDTQYF | TGTGCCATCAGTGCGCTGACCCAGGGGACAGGGGAGGGGAGCACAGATACGCAGTATTTT
NA | TRBJ2-3 | few | TRBV7-2 | CASSLGQRSTDTQYF | TGTGCCAGCAGCTTAGGTCAGCGAAGCACAGATACGCAGTATTTT
NA | TRBJ1-1 | few | TRBV3-1 | CASRNTRNTEAFF | TGTGCCAGCAGAAACACCAGGAACACTGAAGCTTTCTTT
NA | TRBJ1-3 | NA | TRBV7-9 | CASSLPSDRGNTIYF | TGTGCCAGCAGCCTACCCTCGGACCGAGGAAACACCATATATTTT
NA | TRBJ1-2 | NA | TRBV20-1 | CSARDAQGTYGYTF | TGCAGTGCTAGAGATGCCCAGGGGACCTATGGCTACACCTTC
NA | TRBJ2-5 | many | TRBV5-1 | CASGLQETQYF | TGCGCCAGCGGACTGCAAGAGACCCAGTACTTC
NA | TRBJ1-4 | NA | TRBV20-1 | CSASSQLNEKLFF | TGCAGTGCTAGTAGTCAGCTCAATGAAAAACTGTTTTTT
TRBD2 | TRBJ2-2 | many | TRBV12-3/TRBV12-4 | CASSFGLAGVTGELFF | TGTGCCAGCAGCTTCGGACTAGCGGGGGTAACCGGGGAGCTGTTTTTT
NA | TRBJ2-5 | NA | TRBV5-6 | CASSLLHGGTGVPQYF | TGTGCCAGCAGCTTGCTTCATGGAGGGACGGGGGTTCCCCAGTACTTC
NA | TRBJ2-4 | few | TRBV4-1 | CASSQQGNTKNIQYF | TGCGCCAGCAGCCAACAGGGGAATACCAAAAACATTCAGTACTTC